These T cell receptor beta chains were read from a single sample in a study of radiotherapy plus CTLA-4 blockade in lung cancer. Generated by immunoSEQ multiplex PCR, the TCRdb table keeps only in-frame clones and is missing some. The table has approximately 30,000 clones, roughly four fifths seen once. The source was peripheral blood, collected from a patient treated with radiotherapy plus ipilimumab. These receptors were obtained from a human donor with non-small cell lung cancer that progressed on radiotherapy plus ipilimumab. CDR3s include the opening cysteine and the closing phenylalanine or tryptophan. A D gene is named only where the DNA matches it firmly. Expanded clones are given a class, and other clones once, few, many or no size at all.

d_gene	v_gene	abundance	j_gene	CDR3aa	CDR3nt
-	TRBV18	-	TRBJ2-7	CASSPPGQEQYF	TGTGCCAGCTCACCACCTGGACAAGAGCAGTACTTC
TRBD2	TRBV4-2	-	TRBJ2-1	CASSQDIAGAYYNEQFF	TGTGCCAGCAGCCAAGATATAGCGGGGGCCTACTACAATGAGCAGTTCTTC
TRBD1	TRBV7-7	-	TRBJ2-7	CASSLLKRSKDRTYEQYF	TGTGCTAGCAGCTTACTTAAGAGAAGCAAGGACAGGACTTACGAGCAGTACTTC
-	TRBV6-5	-	TRBJ1-5	CASAIGENQPQHF	TGTGCCAGCGCCATTGGGGAGAATCAGCCCCAGCATTTT
TRBD2	TRBV27	-	TRBJ2-3	CASSPRVAGGLNRPDTQYF	TGTGCCAGCAGTCCGCGAGTGGCGGGGGGACTAAATCGGCCAGATACGCAGTATTTT
TRBD1	TRBV7-2	once	TRBJ2-7	CASSLEAGGEQYF	TGTGCCAGCAGCTTAGAGGCAGGGGGCGAGCAGTACTTC
-	TRBV5-4	-	TRBJ1-1	CASILGGTPGDTEAFF	TGTGCCAGCATCCTTGGTGGGACCCCAGGGGACACTGAAGCTTTCTTT
-	TRBV7-2	-	TRBJ1-2	CASSLKGAVGYGYTF	TGTGCCAGCAGCTTAAAGGGAGCGGTCGGCTATGGCTACACCTTC
-	TRBV15	-	TRBJ1-2	CATSRDRGKNYGYTF	TGTGCCACCAGCAGAGATCGAGGGAAAAACTATGGCTACACCTTC
-	TRBV6-5	-	TRBJ2-7	CASSTEYEQYF	TGTGCCAGCAGTACAGAATACGAGCAGTACTTC
TRBD2	TRBV4-2	-	TRBJ2-5	CASSTRTSGAQETQYF	TGTGCCAGCAGCACCCGGACTAGCGGGGCACAAGAGACCCAGTACTTC
TRBD1	TRBV18	few	TRBJ1-5	CASSLLRTGTRNQPQHF	TGTGCCAGCTCACTCCTGCGGACAGGGACGCGCAATCAGCCCCAGCATTTT
-	TRBV5-1	few	TRBJ1-2	CASSLGQPTSSNYGYTF	TGCGCCAGCAGCTTGGGACAGCCTACTTCTTCTAACTATGGCTACACCTTC
-	TRBV15	-	TRBJ1-6	CATSRDGQGNSPLHF	TGTGCCACCAGCAGAGATGGACAAGGGAACTCACCCCTCCACTTT
TRBD2	TRBV29-1	-	TRBJ2-1	CSVEGRGKTNEQFF	TGCAGCGTTGAAGGGCGGGGGAAAACCAATGAGCAGTTCTTC
-	TRBV7-9	-	TRBJ1-2	CASRAGDYGYTF	TGTGCCAGCAGGGCGGGGGACTATGGCTACACCTTC
-	TRBV20-1	once	TRBJ1-4	CSASLNEKLFF	TGCAGTGCTAGCCTCAATGAAAAACTGTTTTTT
TRBD1	TRBV19	-	TRBJ2-7	CASSPDRDVWEQYF	TGTGCCAGTAGCCCGGACAGGGATGTCTGGGAGCAGTACTTC
TRBD1	TRBV2	-	TRBJ1-6	CASSLGTDNSPLHF	TGTGCCAGCAGTCTCGGGACAGACAATTCACCCCTCCACTTT
-	TRBV6-5	-	TRBJ2-1	CASRGAGSLGQFF	TGTGCCAGCCGGGGGGCTGGATCGCTGGGGCAGTTCTTC
-	TRBV4-1	-	TRBJ2-5	CASSPPGRGRETQYF	TGCGCCAGCAGCCCCCCCGGTAGGGGCCGAGAGACCCAGTACTTC
TRBD1	TRBV23-1	-	TRBJ1-1	CASTPTGDTEAFF	TGCGCCAGCACACCGACAGGGGACACTGAAGCTTTCTTT
-	TRBV28	-	TRBJ1-5	CASSSPDRLLNQPQHF	TGTGCCAGCAGTTCCCCCGACAGGTTACTCAATCAGCCCCAGCATTTT
-	TRBV15	-	TRBJ1-5	CATSDYYSNQPQHF	TGTGCCACCAGCGATTACTATAGCAATCAGCCCCAGCATTTT
-	TRBV7-2	-	TRBJ2-6	CASGTGVGANVLTF	TGTGCCAGCGGTACGGGGGTCGGGGCCAACGTCCTGACTTTC
-	TRBV27	-	TRBJ2-2	CASRPQGLGGELFF	TGTGCCAGCCGACCTCAGGGGCTCGGCGGGGAGCTGTTTTTT
TRBD2	TRBV4-1	-	TRBJ2-3	CASSLGLAGTDTQYF	TGCGCCAGCAGCCTGGGACTAGCGGGGACTGATACGCAGTATTTT
-	TRBV28	-	TRBJ1-1	CASSFDRGEAFF	TGTGCCAGCAGTTTTGATAGGGGTGAGGCTTTCTTT
TRBD2	TRBV7-3	-	TRBJ2-5	CASSLTSGGPETQYF	TGTGCCAGCAGCTTAACTAGCGGGGGGCCAGAGACCCAGTACTTC
-	TRBV6-1	once	TRBJ2-7	CASRPGQFPNEQYF	TGTGCCAGCAGGCCCGGACAATTTCCCAACGAGCAGTACTTC
TRBD1	TRBV12-5	-	TRBJ1-3	CASGFGQGITGNTIYF	TGTGCTAGTGGTTTTGGACAGGGGATCACTGGAAACACCATATATTTT
-	TRBV27	once	TRBJ1-1	CASSFGMNTEAFF	TGTGCCAGCAGTTTTGGCATGAACACTGAAGCTTTCTTT
-	TRBV19	-	TRBJ2-2	CASNIYGANTGELFF	TGTGCCAGTAATATTTACGGAGCGAACACCGGGGAGCTGTTTTTT
-	TRBV12-5	-	TRBJ1-6	CASALGQINSPLHF	TGTGCTAGTGCCTTAGGACAGATTAATTCACCCCTCCACTTT
-	TRBV4-3	-	TRBJ1-2	CASSQEGVVGYGYTF	TGCGCCAGCAGCCAAGAAGGGGTTGTGGGCTATGGCTACACCTTC
TRBD1	TRBV7-6	once	TRBJ2-7	CASSLAPTGIGEQYF	TGTGCCAGCAGCTTAGCGCCGACAGGGATCGGCGAGCAGTACTTC
-	TRBV27	few	TRBJ2-7	CASAAWDLTGEQYF	TGTGCCAGTGCAGCTTGGGATTTAACAGGCGAGCAGTACTTC
TRBD1	TRBV5-8	once	TRBJ1-2	CASSRGQEGYGYTF	TGTGCCAGCAGCCGTGGACAGGAGGGCTATGGCTACACCTTC
-	TRBV5-4	-	TRBJ2-1	CASSLGLYNEQFF	TGTGCCAGCAGCTTGGGTCTCTACAATGAGCAGTTCTTC
-	TRBV9	-	TRBJ2-2	CASSPRGGVNTGELFF	TGTGCCAGCAGCCCTAGAGGAGGGGTGAACACCGGGGAGCTGTTTTTT
TRBD2	TRBV7-3	-	TRBJ2-7	CASSLSGEGYEQYF	TGTGCCAGCAGCTTAAGCGGGGAGGGGTACGAGCAGTACTTC
-	TRBV5-6	-	TRBJ2-7	CASSLRYRAYEQYF	TGTGCCAGCAGCTTGAGGTACAGGGCCTACGAGCAGTACTTC
TRBD2	TRBV6-6	-	TRBJ2-7	CASRTHESGAYEQYF	TGTGCCAGCAGGACCCATGAGAGCGGGGCCTACGAGCAGTACTTC
TRBD1	TRBV6-1	-	TRBJ2-3	CASSERTGRTDTQYF	TGTGCCAGCAGTGAGAGGACAGGCCGCACAGATACGCAGTATTTT
TRBD1	TRBV9	-	TRBJ1-1	CASSVSAQGHTEAFF	TGTGCCAGCAGCGTCAGTGCACAGGGGCACACTGAAGCTTTCTTT
TRBD1	TRBV7-3	few	TRBJ1-3	CASSQGGTGSGNTIYF	TGTGCCAGCAGCCAAGGGGGGACAGGGTCCGGAAACACCATATATTTT
TRBD1	TRBV18	once	TRBJ1-6	CASSPQRQGVGHNSPLHF	TGTGCCAGCTCACCACAGAGACAGGGAGTCGGGCACAATTCACCCCTCCACTTT
TRBD1	TRBV19	-	TRBJ1-1	CASISTGANTEAFF	TGTGCCAGTATCTCGACAGGGGCGAACACTGAAGCTTTCTTT
TRBD2	TRBV19	-	TRBJ2-7	CASSNGLAGEQYF	TGTGCCAGTAGTAACGGACTAGCGGGCGAGCAGTACTTC
TRBD1	TRBV18	-	TRBJ1-1	CASSPGGQGASEAFF	TGTGCCAGCTCACCCGGAGGACAGGGGGCATCTGAAGCTTTCTTT